Each of the 7 T cell receptor beta chains below was sequenced from the same sample in a study of early T cells in non-severe SARS-CoV-2 infection (dated by TCRdb to the early 2020s). Library preparation used 5' RACE. Sequenced using a NextSeq 500. TCRdb redid the processing of the public reads, applying fastp at Q25 and MiXCR, and retained in-frame beta chains. Rows with a matching CDR3 protein are joined into one entry that keeps the most common DNA and genes. The sample table contains 65,000 to 75,000 distinct CDR3 sequences; only one count was recorded for approximately 13% of them. The ten most abundant clones make up approximately 5.5% of the sample. The sequenced sample consisted of whole blood. The receptors were sampled from an adult who was a healthcare worker with PCR-confirmed SARS-CoV-2 infection or an uninfected control (not recorded which).

This clonotype was found a few times. The V and J genes are TRBV28 and TRBJ1-2, with TRBD1 matching 11 bases. From germline, CDR1 is MDHEN and CDR2 SYDVKM. This CDR3 has 13 amino acids. With 9 bases clipped from V and 4 bases from J, the junction kept 4 bases outside the gene matches. The CDR3 reads CASRTGGVYGYTF. The CDR3 DNA is TGTGCCAGTCGGACAGGGGGCGTCTATGGCTACACCTTC.

This chain joins TRBV10-3 and TRBJ2-1, with 10 bases that match TRBD2. The germline V gene encodes CDR1 ENHRY and CDR2 SYGVKD. The CDR3 totals 15 residues. The V and J ends lost 10 bases and 3 bases, in that order; junction bases with no gene match: 9. CDR3 in amino acids: CATHVVAGGYNEQFF. In DNA form, the CDR3 reads TGTGCCACCCACGTAGTAGCGGGGGGCTACAATGAGCAGTTCTTC.

This clonotype was observed many times. The rearrangement links TRBV7-2 to TRBJ2-3; possibly TRBD2 for D (5 bases). Trimming stripped 2 bases from V and 14 bases from J, with 14 bases between. The CDR3 is made up of 12 amino acids. Germline V gene data show CDR1 as SGHTA and CDR2 as FQGNSA. The DNA of the CDR3 is TGTGCCAGCAGCTTAAATTGGCGGGCTCTGTATTTT. Residues: CASSLNWRALYF.

The chain links TRBV6-1 to TRBJ2-5; no definite D call. Trimming removed 2 bases at V and 4 bases at J, with 2 bases between. Germline CDR1 reads MNHNS; CDR2 reads SASEGT. This CDR3 has 11 residues. The CDR3 nucleotides read TGTGCCAGCAGTGAACTAGAGACCCAGTACTTC. Protein: CASSELETQYF.

The chain couples TRBV18 to TRBJ1-2, with 9 bases aligning to TRBD1. The CDR3 contains 15 residues. Germline trimming cut 6 bases from V and 8 bases from J; bases unmatched to any gene: 13. In germline, CDR1 is KGHSH, CDR2 LQKENI. The CDR3 DNA reads as TGTGCCAGCTCGCCAGACAGGGGGAGCACGGGCGGCTACACCTTC. The encoded protein is CASSPDRGSTGGYTF.

This clonotype was counted many times. The rearrangement joins TRBV20-1 to TRBJ2-1, with D tentatively TRBD2 (6 bases). Per the germline V gene, CDR1 is DFQATT and CDR2 is SNEGSKA (reference sequence). This CDR3 has 11 amino acids. V lost 4 bases to trimming and J lost 7 bases, with 8 bases between them. This chain's CDR3 is CSAIAVNEQFF. CDR3 DNA: TGCAGTGCTATAGCGGTGAATGAGCAGTTCTTC.

In this sample, this clonotype turned up many times. The chain combines TRBV6-2 or TRBV6-3 with TRBJ2-3, with D unclear. CDR3 length: 12 residues. Germline V CDR1 and CDR2: MNHEY, SVGEGT. The V end was cut by 2 bases, the J end by 5 bases, with 5 bases between. CDR3 loop: CASSYRVDTQYF. CDR3 sequence (DNA): TGTGCCAGCAGTTACAGGGTAGATACGCAGTATTTT.